Listed here is a single TCR beta chain. The data were taken from a study of T cells in Graves' hyperthyroidism and ophthalmopathy. This CDR3 spans 13 amino acids. The germline V gene encodes CDR1 SQVTM and CDR2 ANQGSEA. V lost 7 bases and J 0 bases, leaving 12 bases between the germline ends. From RNA transcripts, TCR beta CDR3 regions were amplified. An initial round of RT-PCR targeting the TCR CDR3 relied on the HTBI primer set. Each CDR3 protein gets one entry after TCRdb re-called the multiplex PCR reads with MiXCR. The data show around 440,000 distinct CDR3 sequences, 15% to 19% seen once. The TCR sequence derives from a woman aged 18-29 years with Graves' hyperthyroidism. Material for sequencing was blood. V usage is TRBV29-1 and J usage is TRBJ2-5; D remains unclear. This chain's CDR3 is CSGRGLNQETQYF. In DNA form, the CDR3 reads TGCAGCGGGCGTGGGCTCAACCAAGAGACCCAGTACTTC.